This T cell receptor beta chain was sequenced for a study of vaccination effects on CD4 cells after COVID-19. Study summary: BNT162b2 vaccine or mRNA-1273 vaccine was given to participants in two doses.

With respect to this clone: Its cognate antigen is unknown.

Notes on the study in general: There was marked clonal contraction among infection- and vaccine-induced clones late after vaccination. In vaccinees who were healthy, merely 1 out of 255 vaccine-induced clones cross-reacted with common cold coronaviruses.

The table came from immunoSEQ multiplex PCR; TCRdb's copy has only in-frame clones and leaves some out. Of roughly 50,000 clones in the sample, around 63% were seen once. Subsequent to 10 days of culture, CD4+ T cells were isolated. Half-medium replacement with IL-2 medium occurred on days 3 and 7. The material was CD4+ T cells from PBMCs cultured without peptide, obtained before COVID-19 vaccination. This TCR came from a human donor who received a COVID-19 vaccine.

CDR3: CASSKEEAGGNNQPQHF. CDR3 DNA sequence: TGTGCCAGCAGCAAAGAAGAAGCAGGGGGCAACAATCAGCCCCAGCATTTT. V usage is TRBV21-1 and J usage is TRBJ1-5; the D segment call TRBD1 is taken from the table without a DNA check. TRBV21-1 represents a pseudogene. CDR3 length: 17 residues.